This entry lists 6 T cell receptor beta chains sequenced from one sample in a study of blood T cell repertoires in COVID-19. Profiled with immunoSEQ multiplex PCR; TCRdb holds only in-frame clones, not every one. The sample carries about 240,000 clones, over 75% recorded once. The source material was peripheral blood. Receptors were obtained from a man aged 25-45 years who had recovered from COVID-19.

The CDR3 loop is CASSLEHNQPQHF. CDR3 nucleotide sequence: TGTGCCAGTAGTTTGGAGCACAATCAGCCCCAGCATTTT. The chain employs TRBV19 and TRBJ1-5; no reliable D call. The germline V and J ends were trimmed by 5 bases and 3 bases, with 8 bases remaining between them. This CDR3 spans 13 amino acids. Per the germline V gene, CDR1 is LNHDA and CDR2 is SQIVND (reference sequence).

The rearrangement links TRBV20-1 to TRBJ2-5; 9 nucleotides line up with TRBD2. The CDR3 contains 15 residues. Germline values: CDR1 DFQATT, CDR2 SNEGSKA (reference sequence). Germline trimming cut 3 bases from V and 0 bases from J; bases unmatched to any gene: 5. The CDR3 is CSASGRGGDQETQYF. The CDR3 DNA sequence: TGCAGTGCTAGTGGGCGGGGGGGCGACCAAGAGACCCAGTACTTC.

This chain connects TRBV10-2 to TRBJ1-2, with a weak D call TRBD1 (5 bases). CDR3 length: 13 residues. V was cut by 2 bases and J by 5 bases, with 9 bases left in between. Germline CDR1 and CDR2: WSHSY and SAAADI. The CDR3 DNA is TGCGCCAGCAGTGAGGACAGTCTTTATGGCTACACCTTC. Translating it yields CASSEDSLYGYTF.

The chain combines TRBV4-1 with TRBJ2-7; 12 nucleotides match TRBD2. The trim removed 0 bases at V and 2 bases at J, leaving 11 bases unmatched. Per germline, CDR1 MGHRA and CDR2 YSYEKL. This CDR3 comprises 19 residues. The CDR3 DNA reads TGCGCCAGCAGCCAAGAACTAGCGGGGGGCTCTTTGGGGACCTACGAGCAGTACTTC. Translation: CASSQELAGGSLGTYEQYF.

This chain links TRBV5-4 with TRBJ1-2; D unresolved. CDR1 and CDR2 (germline): SGHNT, YYREEE (reference sequence). Trimming cost V 2 bases and J 5 bases, with 7 bases left between them. This CDR3 is 12 amino acids long. This CDR3 reads CASSFGDYGYTF. DNA of the CDR3: TGTGCCAGCAGCTTCGGGGATTATGGCTACACCTTC.

The gene calls are TRBV4-1 and TRBJ2-7; 8 nucleotides agree with TRBD1. The CDR3 extends over 15 amino acids. Germline loops: CDR1 MGHRA, CDR2 YSYEKL. Trimming at V came to 4 bases and at J to 5 bases, leaving 10 bases not matched to a gene. Here the CDR3 DNA reads TGCGCCAGCAGCCTCCTTCCCGGGACAGGCGACGAGCAGTACTTC. This encodes CASSLLPGTGDEQYF.